Following are 17 T cell receptor beta chains from one sample sequenced in a study of T cell responses to AZD1222 COVID-19 vaccine. Clones were read by immunoSEQ multiplex PCR, and TCRdb kept only the in-frame ones, dropping some. The profile shows 200,000 to 250,000 clones, less than 95% of them singletons. Sequences were derived from peripheral blood, sampled 28 days after the second dose of the MenACWY control vaccine. The receptor set was obtained from an adult who received the MenACWY meningococcal vaccine as a control.

The chain uses TRBV10-3 and TRBJ1-1; D remains ambiguous. This CDR3 is built from 11 residues. CDR1 is ENHRY, CDR2 SYGVKD, per germline. Trimming pared 11 bases from V and 11 bases from J, leaving 18 bases between. This CDR3 reads CAVGEGRRAFF. CDR3 sequence (DNA): TGTGCCGTGGGTGAAGGGAGGAGGGCTTTCTTT.

The chain combines TRBV11-2 with TRBJ1-2, with D unclear. The CDR3 has 13 residues. Trimming left V 0 bases short and J 4 bases short, with 6 bases between. CDR1 and CDR2 (germline): SGHAT, FQNNGV. The DNA for the CDR3 is TGTGCCAGCAGCTTAGATCGACGCTATGGCTACACCTTC. Protein: CASSLDRRYGYTF.

To note about this clone: Different DNA sequences within this sample yield the same CDR3. The chain combines TRBV4-2 with TRBJ2-7, with 10 bases identical to TRBD2. CDR1 and CDR2 from the germline V gene are LGHNA and YNFKEQ. V shed 3 bases and J 4 bases; nucleotides not matched to a gene: 9. The CDR3 has 16 residues. The CDR3: CASSQVGSSGSYEQYF. In nucleotides, the CDR3 is TGTGCCAGCAGCCAGGTTGGGTCTAGCGGGAGTTACGAGCAGTACTTC.

The CDR3 coding sequence is TGTGCCAGCAGTCTCAGCGGGGCATACAATGAGCAGTTCTTC. Its translation is CASSLSGAYNEQFF. V is TRBV27 and J is TRBJ2-1; TRBD2 agrees at 7 bases. In germline, CDR1 is MNHEY, CDR2 SMNVEV (reference sequence). The CDR3 length is 14 residues. Trimming took 5 bases from V and 4 from J; bases not matched to a gene: 5.

The chain carries TRBV7-2 and TRBJ1-3; D possibly corresponds to TRBD1 (6 bases). The CDR3 runs to 17 residues. Between the trimmed V and J ends, which lost 5 bases and 0 bases, there was a span of 17 bases. Looked up from germline, CDR1 is SGHTA and CDR2 is FQGNSA. The CDR3 loop reads CASSPSRDTSSGNTIYF. In DNA form, the CDR3 reads TGTGCCAGCAGCCCGAGCCGGGACACCAGCTCTGGAAACACCATATATTTT.

The genes are TRBV15 and TRBJ2-1; 10 nucleotides line up with TRBD1. After removal of 3 bases from V and 15 bases from J, the junction contained 5 bases not matched to a gene. The germline V gene has CDR1 LNHNV and CDR2 YYDKDF (reference sequence). This CDR3 contains 12 residues. CDR3 region: CATSSGQGVPFF. DNA of the CDR3: TGTGCCACCAGCAGCGGACAGGGGGTCCCGTTCTTC.

V and J are TRBV10-3 and TRBJ2-2; D remains unclear. The CDR3 extends over 14 amino acids. Deletions cut 6 bases from V and 0 bases from J, with 8 bases between. Germline V gene data show CDR1 as ENHRY and CDR2 as SYGVKD. The CDR3 region has the DNA TGTGCCATCAGGCGACGGACGAACACCGGGGAGCTGTTTTTT. Protein sequence: CAIRRRTNTGELFF.

The chain employs TRBV13 and TRBJ1-3; D gene ambiguous. The CDR3 consists of 15 residues. The germline V gene encodes CDR1 PRHDT and CDR2 FYEKMQ (reference sequence). V shed 1 base and J shed 7 bases, with 14 bases lying between them. In DNA, the CDR3 is TGTGCCAGCAGCTTAGAGGAGGGTTCGGGCAACACCATATATTTT. Its translation is CASSLEEGSGNTIYF.

The chain couples TRBV6-6 to TRBJ1-5; 9 positions agree with TRBD1. This CDR3 comprises 18 residues. Trimming cost V 5 bases and J 0 bases; bases outside gene matches: 11. Germline assignment: CDR1 MNHNY and CDR2 SVGAGI (reference sequence). CDR3: CASSLTGTGFGSNQPQHF. The CDR3 DNA reads TGTGCCAGCAGTCTTACCGGGACAGGGTTTGGTAGCAATCAGCCCCAGCATTTT.

This clone was detected a few times. The chain has TRBV19 and TRBJ2-7; TRBD1 is a possible D gene (6 bases). The germline V gene has CDR1 LNHDA and CDR2 SQIVND (reference sequence). The CDR3 has 13 amino acids. V was cut by 4 bases and J by 2 bases, with 9 bases left in between. The CDR3 DNA reads TGTGCCAGTAGTAAGGGGGTAGCCTACGAGCAGTACTTC. Translated, it gives CASSKGVAYEQYF.

This rearrangement joins TRBV3-1 (or the pseudogene TRBV3-2) to TRBJ1-5; D may be TRBD1 (5 bases). V lost 1 base and J 4 bases, leaving 8 bases between the germline ends. Germline CDR1 LGHDT, CDR2 YNNKEL (reference sequence). The CDR3 sequence is 14 residues long. This chain's CDR3 is CASSQGGRNQPQHF. CDR3 DNA sequence: TGTGCCAGCAGCCAAGGGGGCCGAAATCAGCCCCAGCATTTT.

The genes are TRBV11-2 and TRBJ2-7, with 8 bases that match TRBD2. The CDR3 spans 15 residues. J was trimmed by 3 bases and V by 2 bases; bases with no gene match: 6. Germline-derived CDR1 and CDR2 are SGHAT and FQNNGV. The CDR3 region is CASSLTSGLDYEQYF. In DNA, the CDR3 is TGTGCCAGCAGCTTAACTAGCGGCCTGGACTACGAGCAGTACTTC. The whole variable domain, remainder taken from reference TRBV11-2 and TRBJ2-7, is EAGVAQSPRYKIIEKRQSVAFWCNPISGHATLYWYQQILGQGPKLLIQFQNNGVVDDSQLPKDRFSAERLKGVDSTLKIQPAKLEDSAVYLCASSLTSGLDYEQYFGPGTRLTVT.

The table lists this clone with a count of one. The V gene is TRBV7-9, the J gene TRBJ2-1; tentative D call: TRBD1 (6 bases). The CDR3 runs to 12 residues. CDR1 SEHNR and CDR2 FQNEAQ come from the germline V gene (reference sequence). Trimming took 5 bases from V and 10 from J, leaving 12 bases between them. CDR3 DNA sequence: TGTGCCAGCAGCAAAACAGGGTACGAGCAGTTCTTC. Translating it yields CASSKTGYEQFF. Full variable domain (outside the CDR3, taken from reference TRBV7-9 and TRBJ2-1): DTGVSQNPRHKITKRGQNVTFRCDPISEHNRLYWYRQTLGQGPEFLTYFQNEAQLEKSRLLSDRFSAERPKGSFSTLEIQRTEQGDSAMYLCASSKTGYEQFFGPGTRLTVL.

The chain combines TRBV7-6 with TRBJ2-1, with D uncertain. Trimming cost V 1 base and J 7 bases, with 11 bases left between them. The CDR3 runs 14 residues. Germline V CDR1 and CDR2: SGHVS, FNYEAQ. The CDR3 loop reads CASSLEPGRNEQFF. CDR3 sequence (DNA): TGTGCCAGCAGCTTAGAGCCCGGTCGGAATGAGCAGTTCTTC.

The chain combines TRBV7-2 with TRBJ2-7; TRBD2 matches at 14 bases. This CDR3 is 17 amino acids long. In germline, CDR1 is SGHTA, CDR2 FQGNSA. V lost 5 bases and J lost 2; bases outside the gene matches: 8. The CDR3 DNA reads as TGTGCCAGCAGCCCGCCGGGACTAGCGGGGGCCGCCTACGAGCAGTACTTC. It is translated as CASSPPGLAGAAYEQYF.

About this clone itself: Different DNA sequences within this sample yield the same CDR3. This chain uses TRBV7-3 with TRBJ2-6; D gene ambiguous. The CDR3 is made up of 13 amino acids. Germline CDR1 and CDR2: SGHTA and FQGTGA. Trimming removed 3 bases at V and 3 bases at J, with 3 bases between. The CDR3 DNA reads TGTGCCAGCAGCTTGGGTGGGGCCAACGTCCTGACTTTC. Translated, it gives CASSLGGANVLTF.

J is TRBJ2-7 and V is TRBV4-2; 7 bases match TRBD2. CDR3 length: 15 residues. The J segment lost 5 bases and the V segment lost 1 base, leaving 8 bases of the junction unmatched. Germline CDR1 LGHNA, CDR2 YNFKEQ. The CDR3 nucleotides are TGTGCCAGCAGCCAAGGGACTAGTCTGATCCACGAGCAGTACTTC. It yields the protein CASSQGTSLIHEQYF.